Following are 16 T cell receptor beta chains from one sample sequenced in a study of molecular identifiers for immune sequencing clone quantification. TCRdb re-analysed the PCR reads in MiXCR, keeping a single row per CDR3 protein. Of tens of thousands of distinct CDR3 sequences in the sample, 21% are singletons; the top ten hold around 1.1%. Sample: naive CD8+ T cells from blood, with Jurkat cell RNA spiked in. The subset here: FACS-sorted CD8+CD4-CCR7+CD45RA+ naive T cells. The receptors here all came from a human donor in good health. Some libraries in this study had Jurkat cell RNA spiked in.

This clonotype was seen ten or more times. V usage is TRBV28 and J usage is TRBJ2-5; 15 bases align to TRBD2. Germline assignment: CDR1 MDHEN and CDR2 SYDVKM. J lost 4 bases, V lost 8 bases, and 5 bases had no gene match. The CDR3 contains 15 residues. The DNA for the CDR3 is TGTGCCAGCCTCCCGGGACTAGCGGGAGGAGAGACCCAGTACTTC. Amino acid sequence: CASLPGLAGGETQYF.

At least ten counts were recorded for this clonotype. The chain couples TRBV29-1 to TRBJ2-7, with TRBD1 matching over 8 bases. With V trimmed by 5 bases and J by 2 bases, 8 bases remained unmatched. CDR1 is SQVTM, CDR2 ANQGSEA, per germline. CDR3 length equals 14 residues. The CDR3 nucleotides read TGCAGCGTTTTGACAGGGGCCCGAGCCTACGAGCAGTACTTC. Its protein product is CSVLTGARAYEQYF.

The chain combines TRBV5-6 with TRBJ2-7; 11 nucleotides align to TRBD2. The germline V gene encodes CDR1 SGHDT and CDR2 YYEEEE. The J segment lost 3 bases and the V segment lost 4 bases, leaving 18 bases of the junction unmatched. This CDR3 has 19 residues. The CDR3 DNA sequence: TGTGCCAGCAGCCCAATTGTTGAGTTACTAGCGGGAGTTAACTACGAGCAGTACTTC. It codes for CASSPIVELLAGVNYEQYF.

This clonotype showed up many times. The chain has TRBV19 and TRBJ2-7; D is uncertain. Per the germline V gene, CDR1 is LNHDA and CDR2 is SQIVND (reference sequence). This CDR3 is built from 14 residues. V lost 3 bases and J 4 bases, leaving 13 bases between the germline ends. CDR3 in amino acids: CASSMKGYGYEQYF. The CDR3 DNA is TGTGCCAGTAGTATGAAGGGATACGGATACGAGCAGTACTTC.

The rearrangement uses TRBV6-2 or TRBV6-3 and TRBJ2-3; D uncertain. The CDR3 covers 18 residues. V was clipped by 5 bases and J by 0 bases, with 21 bases between them. Germline V lookup: CDR1 MNHEY, CDR2 SVGEGT. The CDR3 DNA is TGTGCCAGCAGTACCATCCTAGGAGTCGAGACTAGCACAGATACGCAGTATTTT. As protein: CASSTILGVETSTDTQYF.

This clonotype was recorded a few times. This chain uses TRBV9 with TRBJ2-7; 8 positions agree with TRBD2. The CDR3 sequence is 17 residues long. V lost 4 bases and J lost 4; bases outside the gene matches: 16. The germline CDR1 and CDR2 sequences are SGDLS and YYNGEE. The CDR3 DNA is TGTGCCAGCAGCCCCGAGGTCGGACTAGCCCCCTATTACGAGCAGTACTTC. Protein: CASSPEVGLAPYYEQYF.

Only a few counts were recorded for this clonotype. The chain combines TRBV7-9 with TRBJ2-1, with TRBD2 identical over 10 bases. The V and J ends lost 10 bases and 1 base, in that order; junction bases with no gene match: 10. Germline lookup yields CDR1 SEHNR and CDR2 FQNEAQ (reference sequence). The CDR3 runs 16 residues. The CDR3 is CATNPPAGGSYNEQFF. The CDR3 DNA sequence: TGTGCCACCAACCCCCCAGCGGGGGGGTCCTACAATGAGCAGTTCTTC.

This clonotype was detected ten times or more. The genes are TRBV6-5 and TRBJ2-3; D call uncertain. V was pared by 3 bases and J by 0 bases, with 10 bases between. This CDR3 has 15 residues. CDR1 MNHEY and CDR2 SVGAGI come from the germline V gene. CDR3 bases: TGTGCCAGCAGTTATCGCATCAGCAGCACAGATACGCAGTATTTT. Protein sequence: CASSYRISSTDTQYF.

This clonotype has at least ten counts. CDR3 nucleotide sequence: TGCGCCAGCAGCTTGGCCCGGGGGGCTGACACAGATACGCAGTATTTT. This encodes CASSLARGADTDTQYF. The V and J genes are TRBV5-1 and TRBJ2-3; D may be TRBD2 (7 bases). The CDR3 totals 16 residues. The germline V gene has CDR1 SGHRS and CDR2 YFSETQ. Trimming shortened V by 0 bases and J by 2 bases, and 13 bases separated the two germline ends.

The rearrangement uses TRBV15 and TRBJ1-6; D gene ambiguous. This CDR3 has 13 amino acids. With 2 bases removed from V and 8 bases from J, the gap between germline ends came to 7 bases. CDR1 and CDR2 from the germline V gene are LNHNV and YYDKDF (reference sequence). CDR3 amino acids: CATSRISDSPLHF. The DNA of the CDR3 is TGTGCCACCAGCAGAATCAGTGATTCACCCCTCCACTTT.

Ten or more counts support this clonotype. The genes are TRBV21-1 and TRBJ1-5; the D call in the table, TRBD1, was not verified against the DNA. TRBV21-1 is recorded as a pseudogene. The CDR3 consists of 21 residues. The CDR3 protein is CASSKDPLRDRGALDNQPQHF. The CDR3 region has the DNA TGTGCCAGCAGCAAAGACCCTCTCCGGGACAGGGGGGCTTTGGACAATCAGCCCCAGCATTTT.

The chain carries TRBV3-1 and TRBJ2-3; maybe TRBD2 (6 bases). This CDR3 comprises 16 residues. V was shortened by 4 bases and J by 3 bases, with 17 bases between the two germline ends. From germline, CDR1 is LGHDT and CDR2 YNNKEL (reference sequence). CDR3 sequence reads: CASSPGEASQTDTQYF. CDR3 nucleotides: TGTGCCAGCAGCCCCGGGGAGGCCTCCCAAACAGATACGCAGTATTTT.

For this clonotype: A much larger clone is a single base away; this may be a read error. The chain combines TRBV27 with TRBJ1-6; 10 bases agree with TRBD1. The V and J ends lost 11 bases and 9 bases, in that order; junction bases with no gene match: 4. CDR3 size: 12 residues. CDR1 and CDR2 from the germline V gene are MNHEY and SMNVEV (reference sequence). The CDR3 loop reads CAGRDRGSPLHF. CDR3 nucleotides: TGTGCCGGTCGGGACAGGGGTTCACCCCTCCACTTT.

Ten or more counts support this clonotype. The CDR3 region has the DNA TGCGCCAGCAGCTTAGGTGGACAGGGATACGAGCAGTACTTC. Translated, it gives CASSLGGQGYEQYF. The rearrangement joins TRBV5-1 to TRBJ2-7, with 8 bases identical to TRBD1. The V gene's germline CDR1 is SGHRS and CDR2 YFSETQ. Trimming took 2 bases from V and 4 from J; bases not matched to a gene: 5. This CDR3 contains 14 residues.

The rearrangement uses TRBV19 and TRBJ2-1; D possibly corresponds to TRBD2 (6 bases). The V gene lost 9 bases and the J gene lost 2 bases, with 14 bases spanning the gap. Germline values: CDR1 LNHDA, CDR2 SQIVND (reference sequence). The CDR3 has 14 residues. The CDR3 protein is CARTREATYNEQFF. The CDR3 DNA is TGTGCCAGAACGAGGGAGGCAACCTACAATGAGCAGTTCTTC.

V usage is TRBV20-1 and J usage is TRBJ2-3; TRBD1 agrees at 9 bases. The germline CDR1 and CDR2 sequences are DFQATT and SNEGSKA (reference sequence). CDR3 length: 13 residues. V was pared by 6 bases and J by 2 bases, with 3 bases of the junction left unmatched. Written as DNA, the CDR3 is TGCAGTGCCGGACAGGGGAACACAGATACGCAGTATTTT. This sequence encodes CSAGQGNTDTQYF.